This T cell receptor (beta chain) was captured in a study of tumor-infiltrating lymphocytes in localized non-small cell lung cancer. On the study more broadly: Some samples were collected after neoadjuvant chemotherapy; smokers, never-smokers and several histologies were included. Findings and limits, study-wide: Different pieces of the same tissue were used for each assay. Tumor T-cell fraction from TCR sequencing was not associated with recurrence-free survival (p = 0.61). Not all patients were TCR sequenced, owing to tissue quantity.

Germline CDR1 and CDR2: SGHRS and YFSETQ. The length of the CDR3 is 15 residues. With 6 bases removed from V and 2 bases from J, the gap between germline ends came to 15 bases. In the case of this clone: Its cognate antigen is unknown.

TCRdb keeps only in-frame clones here, not all; method: immunoSEQ multiplex PCR. In the table there are roughly 7,200 clones, approximately 60% of which are singletons. The chain couples TRBV5-1 to TRBJ2-1, with D perhaps TRBD1 (6 bases). Input material: lung tumor tissue. This TCR came from a human donor with non-small cell lung cancer. The CDR3 loop is CASKLTGPPYNEQFF. CDR3 coding DNA: TGCGCCAGCAAGTTAACAGGGCCGCCCTACAATGAGCAGTTCTTC.